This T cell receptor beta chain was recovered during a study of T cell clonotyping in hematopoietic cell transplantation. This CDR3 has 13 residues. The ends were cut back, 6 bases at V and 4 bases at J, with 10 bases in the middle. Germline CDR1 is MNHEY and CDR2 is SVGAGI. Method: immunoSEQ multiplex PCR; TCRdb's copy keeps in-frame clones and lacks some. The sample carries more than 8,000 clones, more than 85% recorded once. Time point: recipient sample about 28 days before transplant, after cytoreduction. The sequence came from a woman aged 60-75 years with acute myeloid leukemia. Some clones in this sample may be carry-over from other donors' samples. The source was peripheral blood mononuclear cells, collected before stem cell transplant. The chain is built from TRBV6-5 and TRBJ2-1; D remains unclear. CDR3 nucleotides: TGTGCCAGCAGCCCGGGCAGGTACAATGAGCAGTTCTTC. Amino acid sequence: CASSPGRYNEQFF.